This T cell receptor (beta chain) comes out of a study of blood T cell repertoires in COVID-19. Study-wide background: PBMCs, B-cell-depleted T cells, or T cells provided the cDNA or gDNA that made up the material.

CDR3 length equals 17 residues. In germline, CDR1 is KGHSH, CDR2 LQKENI. V was pared by 2 bases and J by 1 base, with 18 bases between. The assay was immunoSEQ multiplex PCR, and TCRdb's table has in-frame clones only and misses some. The data show about 200,000 clones, around 84% seen once. This clonotype was obtained from a woman of 80 years or more with acute or convalescent COVID-19. The sample consisted of peripheral blood. This chain links TRBV18 with TRBJ2-7; D possibly corresponds to TRBD1 (5 bases). The CDR3 loop reads CASSPSQSQAGSYEQYF. CDR3 DNA: TGTGCCAGCTCACCAAGCCAATCACAGGCCGGGTCCTACGAGCAGTACTTC.